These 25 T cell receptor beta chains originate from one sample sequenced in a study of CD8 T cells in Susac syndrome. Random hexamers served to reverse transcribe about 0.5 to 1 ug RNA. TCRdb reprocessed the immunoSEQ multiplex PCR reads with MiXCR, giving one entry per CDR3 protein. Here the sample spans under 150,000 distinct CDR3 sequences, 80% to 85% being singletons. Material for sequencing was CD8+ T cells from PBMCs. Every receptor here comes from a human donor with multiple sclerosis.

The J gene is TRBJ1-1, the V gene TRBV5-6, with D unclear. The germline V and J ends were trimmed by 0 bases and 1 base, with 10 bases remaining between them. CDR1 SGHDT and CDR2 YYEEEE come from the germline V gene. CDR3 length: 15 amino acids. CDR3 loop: CASSLVRDPNTEAFF. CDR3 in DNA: TGTGCCAGCAGCTTGGTGCGGGATCCGAACACTGAAGCTTTCTTT.

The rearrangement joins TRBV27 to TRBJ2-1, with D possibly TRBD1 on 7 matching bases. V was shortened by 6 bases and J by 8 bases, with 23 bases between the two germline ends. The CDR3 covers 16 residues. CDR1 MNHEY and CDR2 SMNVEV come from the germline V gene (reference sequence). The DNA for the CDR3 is TGTGCCAGCAGCTCACGAAACAGGGGAGGAGTGGATGAGCAGTTCTTC. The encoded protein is CASSSRNRGGVDEQFF.

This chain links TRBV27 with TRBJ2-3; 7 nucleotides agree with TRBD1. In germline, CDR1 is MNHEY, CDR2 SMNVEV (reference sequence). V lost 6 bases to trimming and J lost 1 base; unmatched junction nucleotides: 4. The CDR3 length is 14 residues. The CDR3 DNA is TGTGCCAGCAGGACAGGGTTCGGCACAGATACGCAGTATTTT. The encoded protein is CASRTGFGTDTQYF.

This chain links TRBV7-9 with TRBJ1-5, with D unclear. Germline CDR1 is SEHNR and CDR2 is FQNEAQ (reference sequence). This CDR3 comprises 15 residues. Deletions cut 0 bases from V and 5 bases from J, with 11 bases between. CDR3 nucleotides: TGTGCCAGCAGCTTAGCCGGGCTACGATATCAGCCCCAGCATTTT. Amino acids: CASSLAGLRYQPQHF.

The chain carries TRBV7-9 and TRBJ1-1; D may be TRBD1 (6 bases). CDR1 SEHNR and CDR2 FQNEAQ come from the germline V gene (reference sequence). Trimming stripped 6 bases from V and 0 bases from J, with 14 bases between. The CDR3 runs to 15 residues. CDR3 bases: TGTGCCAGCAGTTTATTTCAGGGGCTGAACACTGAAGCTTTCTTT. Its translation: CASSLFQGLNTEAFF.

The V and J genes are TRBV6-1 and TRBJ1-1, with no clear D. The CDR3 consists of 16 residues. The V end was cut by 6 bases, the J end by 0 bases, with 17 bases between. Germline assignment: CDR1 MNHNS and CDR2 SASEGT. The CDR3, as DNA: TGTGCCAGCAGCCCCGTGGGCGGAGACCTGAACACTGAAGCTTTCTTT. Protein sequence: CASSPVGGDLNTEAFF.

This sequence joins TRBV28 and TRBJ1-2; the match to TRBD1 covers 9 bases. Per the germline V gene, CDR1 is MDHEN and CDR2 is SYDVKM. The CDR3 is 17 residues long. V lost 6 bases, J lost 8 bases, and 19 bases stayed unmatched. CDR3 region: CASRDPGQGFPGGGYTF. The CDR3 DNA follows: TGTGCCAGCAGGGACCCGGGACAGGGTTTTCCAGGTGGAGGCTACACCTTC.

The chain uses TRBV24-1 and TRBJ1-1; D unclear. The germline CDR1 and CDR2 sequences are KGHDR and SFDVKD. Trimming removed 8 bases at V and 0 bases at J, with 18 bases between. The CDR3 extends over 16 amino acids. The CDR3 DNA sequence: TGTGCCACCACAACTTCCCGAGGCAGTATGAACACTGAAGCTTTCTTT. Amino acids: CATTTSRGSMNTEAFF.

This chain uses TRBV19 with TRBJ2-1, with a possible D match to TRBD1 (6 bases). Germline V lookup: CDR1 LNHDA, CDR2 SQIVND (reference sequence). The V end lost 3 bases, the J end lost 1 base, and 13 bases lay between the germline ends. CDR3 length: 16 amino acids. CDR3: CASSIGQGSSYNEQFF. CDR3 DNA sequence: TGTGCCAGTAGTATCGGGCAGGGGAGTTCCTACAATGAGCAGTTCTTC.

In nucleotides, the CDR3 is TGTGCCTGGAGTTTTACCGGGAGCCTCGTGAATGGCTACACCTTC. It codes for CAWSFTGSLVNGYTF. This chain links TRBV30 with TRBJ1-2; unclear D gene. Germline loops: CDR1 GTSNPN, CDR2 SVGIG (reference sequence). V was shortened by 2 bases and J by 6 bases, with 19 bases between the two germline ends. The CDR3 extends over 15 amino acids.

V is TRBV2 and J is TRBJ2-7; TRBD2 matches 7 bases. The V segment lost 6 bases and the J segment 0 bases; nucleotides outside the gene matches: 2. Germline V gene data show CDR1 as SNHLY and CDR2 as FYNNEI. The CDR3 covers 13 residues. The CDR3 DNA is TGTGCCAGCAGGGGCGGGAGCTCCTACGAGCAGTACGTC. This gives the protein CASRGGSSYEQYV.

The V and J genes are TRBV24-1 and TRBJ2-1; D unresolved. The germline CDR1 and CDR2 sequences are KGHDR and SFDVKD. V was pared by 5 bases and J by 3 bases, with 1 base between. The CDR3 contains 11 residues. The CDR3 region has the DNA TGTGCCACCAGTGTCTACAATGAGCAGTTCTTC. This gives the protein CATSVYNEQFF.

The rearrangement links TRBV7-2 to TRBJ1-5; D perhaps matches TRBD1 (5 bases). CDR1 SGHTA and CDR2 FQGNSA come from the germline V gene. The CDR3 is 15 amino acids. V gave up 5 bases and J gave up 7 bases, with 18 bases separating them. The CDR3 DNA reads TGTGCCAGCAGCCCCGATCCAGGGTACAAGCAGCCCCAGCATTTT. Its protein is CASSPDPGYKQPQHF.

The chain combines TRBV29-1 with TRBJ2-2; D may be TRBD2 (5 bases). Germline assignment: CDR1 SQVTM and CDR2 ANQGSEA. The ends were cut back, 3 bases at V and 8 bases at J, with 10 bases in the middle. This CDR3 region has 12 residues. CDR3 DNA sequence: TGCAGCGTTGACCCGGGAAAGGGGGAGCTGTTTTTT. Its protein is CSVDPGKGELFF.

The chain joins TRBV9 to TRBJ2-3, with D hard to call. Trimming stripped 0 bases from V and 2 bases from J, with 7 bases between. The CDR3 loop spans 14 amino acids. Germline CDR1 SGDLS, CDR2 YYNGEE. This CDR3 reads CASSVAANTDTQYF. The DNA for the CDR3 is TGTGCCAGCAGCGTAGCCGCGAACACAGATACGCAGTATTTT. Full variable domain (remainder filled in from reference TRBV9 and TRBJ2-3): DSGVTQTPKHLITATGQRVTLRCSPRSGDLSVYWYQQSLDQGLQFLIQYYNGEERAKGNILERFSAQQFPDLHSELNLSSLELGDSALYFCASSVAANTDTQYFGPGTRLTVL.

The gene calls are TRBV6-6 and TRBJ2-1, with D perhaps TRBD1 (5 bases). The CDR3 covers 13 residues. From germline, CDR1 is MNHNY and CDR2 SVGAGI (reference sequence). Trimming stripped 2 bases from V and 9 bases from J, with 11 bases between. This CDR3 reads CASSYQGVAEQFF. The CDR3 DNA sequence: TGTGCCAGCAGTTACCAGGGCGTCGCTGAGCAGTTCTTC.

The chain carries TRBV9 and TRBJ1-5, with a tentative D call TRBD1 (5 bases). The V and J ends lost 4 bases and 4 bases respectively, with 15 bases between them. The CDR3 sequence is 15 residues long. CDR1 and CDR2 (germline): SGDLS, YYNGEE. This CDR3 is CASSPWGEPNQPQHF. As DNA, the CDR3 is TGTGCCAGCAGCCCCTGGGGGGAACCAAATCAGCCCCAGCATTTT.

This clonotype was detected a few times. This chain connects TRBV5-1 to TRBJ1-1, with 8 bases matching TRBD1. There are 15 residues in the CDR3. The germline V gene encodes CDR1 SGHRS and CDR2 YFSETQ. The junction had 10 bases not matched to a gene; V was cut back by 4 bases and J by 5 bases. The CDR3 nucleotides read TGCGCCAGCAGCGTAGTGCAGGGGGCTGGTACTGAAGCTTTCTTT. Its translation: CASSVVQGAGTEAFF.

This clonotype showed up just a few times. For the CDR3, the DNA is TGTGCCAGCAGCTTACCGTGGGGGCTCACAGATACGCAGTATTTT. Residues: CASSLPWGLTDTQYF. The chain is built from TRBV11-2 and TRBJ2-3; D is possibly TRBD1 (6 bases). V was trimmed by 2 bases and J by 2 bases, leaving 11 bases between them. CDR1 and CDR2 from the germline V gene are SGHAT and FQNNGV. This CDR3 spans 15 amino acids.

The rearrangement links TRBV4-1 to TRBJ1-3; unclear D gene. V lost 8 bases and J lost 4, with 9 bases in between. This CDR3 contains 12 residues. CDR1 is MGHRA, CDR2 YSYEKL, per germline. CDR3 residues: CASSDAGNTIYF. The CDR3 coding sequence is TGCGCCAGCTCGGACGCGGGAAACACCATATATTTT.

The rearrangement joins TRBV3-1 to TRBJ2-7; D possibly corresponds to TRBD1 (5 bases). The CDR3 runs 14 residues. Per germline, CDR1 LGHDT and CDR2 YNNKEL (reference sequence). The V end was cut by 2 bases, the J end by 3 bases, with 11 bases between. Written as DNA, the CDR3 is TGTGCCAGCAGCCAACCCAGGGATGGCTACGAGCAGTACTTC. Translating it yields CASSQPRDGYEQYF.

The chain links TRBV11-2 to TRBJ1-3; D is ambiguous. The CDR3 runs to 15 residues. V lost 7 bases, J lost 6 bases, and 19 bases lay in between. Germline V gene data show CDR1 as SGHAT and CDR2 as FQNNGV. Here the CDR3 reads CASTQWGRAANTIYF. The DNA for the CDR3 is TGTGCCAGCACCCAGTGGGGTCGGGCAGCAAACACCATATATTTT.

In nucleotides, the CDR3 is TGTGCCAGCAGTGAGACCGGGGGTATTGGGACCGGGGAGCTGTTTTTT. It translates to CASSETGGIGTGELFF. V is TRBV2 and J is TRBJ2-2; possibly TRBD2 for D (6 bases). Trimming shortened V by 3 bases and J by 5 bases, and 16 bases separated the two germline ends. The CDR3 spans 16 residues. Germline CDR1 and CDR2: SNHLY and FYNNEI.

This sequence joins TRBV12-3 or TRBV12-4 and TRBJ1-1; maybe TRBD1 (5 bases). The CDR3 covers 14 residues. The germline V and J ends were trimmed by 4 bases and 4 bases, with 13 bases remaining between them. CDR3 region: CASSYTFGGTEAFF. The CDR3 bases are TGTGCCAGCAGTTACACCTTTGGGGGCACTGAAGCTTTCTTT.

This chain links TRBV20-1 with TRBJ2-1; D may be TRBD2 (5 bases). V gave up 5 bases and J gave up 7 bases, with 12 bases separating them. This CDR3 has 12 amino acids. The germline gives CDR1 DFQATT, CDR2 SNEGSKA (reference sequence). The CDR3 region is CSASDLGNEQFF. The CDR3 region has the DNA TGCAGTGCTTCGGACTTGGGAAATGAGCAGTTCTTC.